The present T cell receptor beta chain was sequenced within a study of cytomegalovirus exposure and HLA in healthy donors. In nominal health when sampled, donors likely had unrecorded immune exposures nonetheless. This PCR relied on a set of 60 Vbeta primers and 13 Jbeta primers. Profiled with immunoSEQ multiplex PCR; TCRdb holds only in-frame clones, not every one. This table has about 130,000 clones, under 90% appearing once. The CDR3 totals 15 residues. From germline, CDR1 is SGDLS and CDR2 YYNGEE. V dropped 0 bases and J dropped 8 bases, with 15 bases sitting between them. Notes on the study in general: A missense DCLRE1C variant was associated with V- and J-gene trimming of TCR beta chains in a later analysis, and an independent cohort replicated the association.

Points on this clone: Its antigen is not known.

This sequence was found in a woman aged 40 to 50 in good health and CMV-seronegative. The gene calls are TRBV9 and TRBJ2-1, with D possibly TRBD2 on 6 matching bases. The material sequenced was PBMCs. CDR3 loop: CASSVAGTQRDEQFF. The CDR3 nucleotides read TGTGCCAGCAGCGTAGCTGGCACCCAGCGGGATGAGCAGTTCTTC.